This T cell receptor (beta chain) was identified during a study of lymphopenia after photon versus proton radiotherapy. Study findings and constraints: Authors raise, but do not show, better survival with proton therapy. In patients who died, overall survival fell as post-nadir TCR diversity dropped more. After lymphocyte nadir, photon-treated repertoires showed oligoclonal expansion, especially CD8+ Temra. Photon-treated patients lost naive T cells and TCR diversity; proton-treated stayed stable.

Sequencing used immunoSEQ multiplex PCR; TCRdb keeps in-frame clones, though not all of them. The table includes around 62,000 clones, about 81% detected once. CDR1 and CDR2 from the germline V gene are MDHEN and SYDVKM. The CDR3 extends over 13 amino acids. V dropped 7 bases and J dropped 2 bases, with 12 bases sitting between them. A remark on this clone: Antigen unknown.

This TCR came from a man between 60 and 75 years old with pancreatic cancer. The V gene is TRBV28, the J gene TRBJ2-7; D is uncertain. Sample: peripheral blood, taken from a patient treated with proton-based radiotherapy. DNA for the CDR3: TGTGCCAGCAATCGGAACCCCACCTACGAGCAGTACTTC. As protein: CASNRNPTYEQYF.